This TCR beta chain originates from a study of CD8 T cells in Susac syndrome. The sequenced target, TCR beta, came from blood CD8+ and CD4+ T cells. The multiple sclerosis controls comprised treatment-naive patients whose relapsing-remitting disease was stable or active. TEMRA cells were enriched by FACS, and CD4+ and CD8+ T cells were negatively isolated. The V and J ends lost 3 bases and 1 base respectively, with 13 bases between them. This CDR3 has 17 amino acids. Germline loops: CDR1 MDHEN, CDR2 SYDVKM. When the RNA was reverse transcribed, random hexamers were used with an input of about 0.5 to 1 ug. immunoSEQ multiplex PCR amplified TCR beta CDR3 across 54 Vbeta, 13 Jbeta. Each CDR3 protein gets one entry after TCRdb re-called the immunoSEQ multiplex PCR reads with MiXCR. The sample includes fewer than 100,000 distinct CDR3 sequences, 90% to 95% of them seen just once.

Sequencing used CD8+ T cells from PBMCs. This TCR was sampled from a human donor with multiple sclerosis. J is TRBJ2-6 and V is TRBV28; the D gene is possibly TRBD1 (6 bases). The chain's CDR3 is CASSLARRGSGANVLTF. CDR3 nucleotides: TGTGCCAGCAGTTTGGCCCGAAGGGGGTCTGGGGCCAACGTCCTGACTTTC.